Shown below are 18 T cell receptor beta chains from a single sample sequenced in a study of T cells in Graves' hyperthyroidism and ophthalmopathy. From RNA transcripts, TCR beta CDR3 regions were amplified. HTBI primers were used for first-round RT-PCR of the TCR CDR3. TCRdb reprocessed the multiplex PCR reads via MiXCR and lists one record per CDR3 protein. Of about 600,000 distinct CDR3 sequences detected, roughly 16% appear once; the ten largest clones hold under 3.5%. Sample: blood. The receptors here all came from a woman aged 40 to 55 with Graves' ophthalmopathy.

The V and J genes are TRBV7-9 and TRBJ2-1, with 8 positions matching TRBD1. The V gene's germline CDR1 is SEHNR and CDR2 FQNEAQ (reference sequence). J gave up 3 bases and V 3 bases, and 4 bases lay outside the gene matches. The CDR3 contains 15 residues. This CDR3 is CASSFGQGSYNEQFF. The CDR3 DNA reads TGTGCCAGCAGCTTCGGACAGGGTAGCTACAATGAGCAGTTCTTC.

V gene TRBV10-2 combines with J gene TRBJ2-5, with TRBD1 matching over 11 bases. This CDR3 contains 15 residues. Germline V gene lookup returns CDR1 WSHSY and CDR2 SAAADI. With 7 bases clipped from V and 5 bases from J, the junction kept 9 bases outside the gene matches. The DNA for the CDR3 is TGCGCCAGCACCCGGACAGGGGGCAGGGGGGAGACCCAGTACTTC. Its translation is CASTRTGGRGETQYF.

This clonotype was counted many times. The chain is built from TRBV20-1 and TRBJ2-1; 13 bases match TRBD2. From germline, CDR1 is DFQATT and CDR2 SNEGSKA (reference sequence). CDR3 size: 14 residues. V shed 3 bases, J shed 6 bases, and the junction held 2 bases outside the gene matches. This CDR3 is CSARGLAGLNEQFF. The CDR3 nucleotides are TGCAGTGCTAGGGGACTAGCGGGGCTCAATGAGCAGTTCTTC.

The chain couples TRBV12-3 or TRBV12-4 to TRBJ2-3, with TRBD1 matching over 8 bases. V shed 4 bases and J 2 bases; nucleotides not matched to a gene: 5. The CDR3 spans 15 residues. The DNA of the CDR3 is TGTGCCAGCAGTTCTCGGACAGGGATCACAGATACGCAGTATTTT. It translates to CASSSRTGITDTQYF.

This chain links TRBV5-6 with TRBJ2-7; 9 nucleotides line up with TRBD1. J was trimmed by 2 bases and V by 3 bases; bases with no gene match: 3. CDR1 SGHDT and CDR2 YYEEEE come from the germline V gene. CDR3 length: 14 residues. The CDR3 loop reads CASSWGQGTYEQYF. CDR3 nucleotide sequence: TGTGCCAGCAGCTGGGGACAGGGAACCTACGAGCAGTACTTC.

To note about this clonotype: This may be a read error, as it is one base from a much larger clone. This sequence joins TRBV6-5 and TRBJ2-1; TRBD1 might be the D (7 bases). The CDR3 has 16 amino acids. Deletions cut 2 bases from V and 10 bases from J, with 21 bases between. The germline gives CDR1 MNHEY, CDR2 SVGAGI. CDR3 residues: CASSYTQGGRAYEQFF. The DNA of the CDR3 is TGTGCCAGCAGTTACACCCAGGGGGGCCGCGCCTACGAGCAGTTCTTC.

The chain employs TRBV20-1 and TRBJ2-7; D tentatively reads TRBD1 or TRBD2 (5 bases each). This CDR3 is 14 amino acids long. Germline-derived CDR1 and CDR2 are DFQATT and SNEGSKA (reference sequence). Deletions cut 0 bases from V and 9 bases from J, with 18 bases between. The CDR3 DNA reads as TGCAGTGCTAGAGATCAGTTCATCCGGGACGCGCAGTACTTC. Its translation is CSARDQFIRDAQYF.

The table lists this clonotype with many counts. The chain recombines TRBV6-1 with TRBJ1-2; 7 positions agree with TRBD1. The germline CDR1 and CDR2 sequences are MNHNS and SASEGT. The length of the CDR3 is 16 residues. The trim removed 5 bases at V and 3 bases at J, leaving 12 bases unmatched. DNA of the CDR3: TGTGCCAGCAGTCTCGGGACGAGGGGGCGGGACTATGGCTACACCTTC. It encodes CASSLGTRGRDYGYTF.

The table lists this clonotype with many counts. The V gene is TRBV28, the J gene TRBJ1-4; no firm D call. Germline lookup yields CDR1 MDHEN and CDR2 SYDVKM. V lost 5 bases and J lost 0, with 4 bases in between. There are 13 residues in the CDR3. The CDR3: CASSAPTNEKLFF. The CDR3 bases are TGTGCCAGCAGTGCGCCAACTAATGAAAAACTGTTTTTT.

This clonotype was found many times. V is TRBV2 and J is TRBJ1-5; 7 bases agree with TRBD1. CDR1 is SNHLY and CDR2 is FYNNEI in the germline V gene. This CDR3 has 15 residues. The V gene end was trimmed by 6 bases and the J gene end by 1 base; junction bases not matched to a gene: 6. CDR3 nucleotides: TGTGCCAGCAGCCACAGGGGCCAGAGCAATCAGCCCCAGCATTTT. This codes for CASSHRGQSNQPQHF.

As concerns this clonotype: This may arise from a read error, as a much more abundant clone is one base away. The chain joins TRBV2 to TRBJ2-5, with D uncertain. Trimming cost V 8 bases and J 0 bases, with 10 bases left between them. Looked up from germline, CDR1 is SNHLY and CDR2 is FYNNEI. This CDR3 region has 13 residues. CDR3 amino acids: CASLRSYQETQYF. The DNA of the CDR3 is TGTGCCAGCCTTCGTTCGTACCAAGAGACCCAGTACTTC. Full variable domain (remainder filled in from reference TRBV2 and TRBJ2-5): EPEVTQTPSHQVTQMGQEVILRCVPISNHLYFYWYRQILGQKVEFLVSFYNNEISEKSEIFDDQFSVERPDGSNFTLKIRSTKLEDSAMYFCASLRSYQETQYFGPGTRLLVL.

About this clonotype itself: A much larger clone lies a single base off, so this may be a read error. V gene TRBV20-1 combines with J gene TRBJ2-1; 10 bases fit TRBD2. Germline assignment: CDR1 DFQATT and CDR2 SNEGSKA (reference sequence). The CDR3 spans 18 residues. J gave up 7 bases and V 5 bases, and 20 bases lay outside the gene matches. The CDR3 nucleotides are TGCAGTGCTCTCTCCCGGGGAGCGGGAGGGCCCTCGGGAAATGAGCAGTTCTTC. This gives the protein CSALSRGAGGPSGNEQFF.

This clonotype turned up a few times. The chain recombines TRBV5-1 with TRBJ1-4; D not certain. This CDR3 comprises 14 residues. V dropped 4 bases and J dropped 8 bases, with 15 bases sitting between them. Germline V gene lookup returns CDR1 SGHRS and CDR2 YFSETQ. Written as DNA, the CDR3 is TGCGCCAGCAGCCTGGGAGAATGGGGAGAAAAACTGTTTTTT. Amino acids: CASSLGEWGEKLFF. Full variable domain (outside the CDR3, taken from reference TRBV5-1 and TRBJ1-4): KAGVTQTPRYLIKTRGQQVTLSCSPISGHRSVSWYQQTPGQGLQFLFEYFSETQRNKGNFPGRFSGRQFSNSRSEMNVSTLELGDSALYLCASSLGEWGEKLFFGSGTQLSVL.

This clonotype occurred a few times. The chain links TRBV18 to TRBJ1-2; TRBD1 matches 7 bases. This CDR3 is 17 amino acids long. Germline V CDR1 and CDR2: KGHSH, LQKENI. With V trimmed by 0 bases and J by 1 base, 8 bases remained unmatched. CDR3 coding DNA: TGTGCCAGCTCACCACCTAAGGACAGGAAGGGTAACTATGGCTACACCTTC. It yields the protein CASSPPKDRKGNYGYTF.

This chain joins TRBV29-1 and TRBJ2-5; D is perhaps TRBD2 (6 bases). Looked up from germline, CDR1 is SQVTM and CDR2 is ANQGSEA. This CDR3 is built from 12 residues. Trimming stripped 5 bases from V and 6 bases from J, with 13 bases between. The CDR3 DNA follows: TGCAGCGTTAACGAGGGCGGGAAGACCCAGTACTTC. Encoded protein: CSVNEGGKTQYF. Combining the CDR3 with reference TRBV29-1 and TRBJ2-5 gives the whole variable domain SAVISQKPSRDICQRGTSLTIQCQVDSQVTMMFWYRQQPGQSLTLIATANQGSEATYESGFVIDKFPISRPNLTFSTLTVSNMSPEDSSIYLCSVNEGGKTQYFGPGTRLLVL.

This clonotype was seen at least ten times. This sequence joins TRBV6-1 and TRBJ2-3; the D is unclear. The germline CDR1 and CDR2 sequences are MNHNS and SASEGT. V was cut by 5 bases and J by 5 bases, with 20 bases left in between. This CDR3 has 16 residues. CDR3 DNA sequence: TGTGCCAGCAGTCGACGTCCAGTCCAGGTGATAGATACGCAGTATTTT. Translation gives CASSRRPVQVIDTQYF.

V is TRBV30 and J is TRBJ1-6; TRBD1 aligns across 9 bases. CDR3 size: 15 residues. The germline V gene has CDR1 GTSNPN and CDR2 SVGIG (reference sequence). The J segment lost 9 bases and the V segment lost 3 bases, leaving 9 bases of the junction unmatched. The CDR3 reads CAWSVLQGAASPLHF. CDR3 DNA sequence: TGTGCCTGGAGCGTACTACAGGGGGCGGCTTCACCCCTCCACTTT.

This clonotype was found a few times. J is TRBJ2-1 and V is TRBV6-1; TRBD2 matches 8 bases. V trimming: 6 bases; J trimming: 2 bases; junction bases outside the gene matches: 0. CDR3 length equals 13 residues. Germline CDR1 and CDR2: MNHNS and SASEGT. Written as DNA, the CDR3 is TGTGCCAGCAGAGCGGGGGCCTACAATGAGCAGTTCTTC. Protein product: CASRAGAYNEQFF.